This T cell receptor (beta chain) is from a study of type 1 regulatory T cells. Study information: T-allo10 is an in vitro-generated, Tr1-enriched CD4 T cell product specific for alloantigen.

This clonotype was detected many times. Its target is not known. The CDR3 is 15 residues long. CDR1 and CDR2 from the germline V gene are LGHDT and YNNKEL (reference sequence). With 4 bases clipped from V and 4 bases from J, the junction kept 2 bases outside the gene matches. TCRdb passed the reads through MiXCR, listing each CDR3 protein once. The sample has 20,000 to 25,000 distinct CDR3 sequences, roughly 45% seen once; the top ten hold 4.8%. Sequencing input: cultured T cells, either the whole culture or a sorted T cell fraction (not recorded which). The TCR was taken from a human donor in good health. V and J are TRBV3-1 and TRBJ2-3, with TRBD2 matching over 13 bases. CDR3 residues: CASSRLAGGADTQYF. The CDR3 DNA is TGTGCCAGCAGCCGACTAGCGGGGGGCGCAGATACGCAGTATTTT.